This is a list of T cell receptor beta chains from one sample in a study of cytomegalovirus exposure and HLA in healthy donors. Method: immunoSEQ multiplex PCR; TCRdb's copy keeps in-frame clones and lacks some. The profile shows about 170,000 clones, around 82% of them singletons. Source material: PBMCs. These receptor sequences come from a woman aged 50 to 60 in good health and CMV-seropositive. Both conserved end residues are part of each CDR3. Each record gives: D gene, V gene, J gene, clone size, CDR3 DNA, CDR3 protein. D genes are given only for firm matches. Size values are once, few and many counts, or a class for expanded clones, and some rows have none.

D: .
V: TRBV21-1
J: TRBJ1-2
size: .
DNA: TGTGCCAGCAGCCACCGGACAGCTCCCTCCTATGGCTACACCTTC
CDR3: CASSHRTAPSYGYTF

D: .
V: TRBV5-4
J: TRBJ2-1
size: few
DNA: TGTGCCAGCAGCTTGGGTGAGTCGGTGTTCAATGAGCAGTTCTTC
CDR3: CASSLGESVFNEQFF

D: TRBD1
V: TRBV5-6
J: TRBJ2-1
size: .
DNA: TGTGCCAGCAGCTTCCGGGACAGGGGTTCCAATGAGCAGTTCTTC
CDR3: CASSFRDRGSNEQFF

D: .
V: TRBV9
J: TRBJ2-1
size: .
DNA: TGTGCCAGCAGCGTAAGTCGAGGGGGCTACAATGAGCAGTTCTTC
CDR3: CASSVSRGGYNEQFF

D: TRBD1
V: TRBV5-6
J: TRBJ1-3
size: once
DNA: TGTGCCAGCAGCGTCACAGGGGGCTCTGGAAACACCATATATTTT
CDR3: CASSVTGGSGNTIYF

D: .
V: TRBV30
J: TRBJ1-5
size: .
DNA: TGTGCCTGGAGTGTATCCGGTACCAATCAGCCCCAGCATTTT
CDR3: CAWSVSGTNQPQHF

D: TRBD1
V: TRBV7-9
J: TRBJ1-3
size: .
DNA: TGTGCCAGCAGCGCACGACAGGGGGCTTATGGAAACACCATATATTTT
CDR3: CASSARQGAYGNTIYF

D: TRBD1
V: TRBV5-4
J: TRBJ1-6
size: .
DNA: TGTGCCAGCAGCTTGGCCTTCCGTGGACAGGGCCCCCTCCACTTT
CDR3: CASSLAFRGQGPLHF

D: .
V: TRBV5-1
J: TRBJ2-3
size: .
DNA: TGCGCCAGCAGCATAGCACCGGGACACGGCAGCACAGATACGCAGTATTTT
CDR3: CASSIAPGHGSTDTQYF

D: TRBD1
V: TRBV10-2
J: TRBJ1-2
size: .
DNA: TGCGCCAGCAGTGACCGGACAGGGGATGGCTACACCTTC
CDR3: CASSDRTGDGYTF

D: TRBD1
V: TRBV6-1
J: TRBJ2-7
size: .
DNA: TGTGCCAGCAGTGTTGACTCCGGGACAGGAATCTACGAGCAGTACTTC
CDR3: CASSVDSGTGIYEQYF

D: .
V: TRBV7-3
J: TRBJ2-1
size: .
DNA: TGTGCCAGCAGCTTAGGGCTTAACAATGAGCAGTTCTTC
CDR3: CASSLGLNNEQFF

D: TRBD1
V: TRBV19
J: TRBJ1-2
size: .
DNA: TGTGCCAGTAGGGTCCACACGGGACAGGGGGCGAGCTACACCTTC
CDR3: CASRVHTGQGASYTF

D: TRBD2
V: TRBV7-6
J: TRBJ2-2
size: .
DNA: TGTGCCAGCAGCTTAAAGGCGGGGGGGCCCGGGGAGCTGTTTTTT
CDR3: CASSLKAGGPGELFF

D: .
V: TRBV27
J: TRBJ1-5
size: .
DNA: TGTGCCAGCAGCCCCACTAACAGCAATCAGCCCCAGCATTTT
CDR3: CASSPTNSNQPQHF

D: .
V: TRBV23-1
J: TRBJ1-1
size: .
DNA: TGCGCCAGCAGTCAATGGCAGGACAGAGGAGAAGCTTTCTTT
CDR3: CASSQWQDRGEAFF

D: .
V: TRBV5-1
J: TRBJ1-2
size: once
DNA: TGCGCCAGCAGCGTCAACAGAGGGATCGAACTGAACTATGGCTACACCTTC
CDR3: CASSVNRGIELNYGYTF

D: TRBD2
V: TRBV29-1
J: TRBJ2-7
size: .
DNA: TGCAGCGGACGTGACGGGGGGGGCCTCGAGCAGTACTTC
CDR3: CSGRDGGGLEQYF

D: .
V: TRBV6-5
J: TRBJ1-1
size: .
DNA: TGTGCCAGCAGTTCGGGGGGGAACACTGAAGCTTTCTTT
CDR3: CASSSGGNTEAFF

D: TRBD1
V: TRBV19
J: TRBJ1-5
size: .
DNA: TGTGCCAGTACCCGACAGGGTAGCAATCAGCCCCAGCATTTT
CDR3: CASTRQGSNQPQHF

D: .
V: TRBV6-1
J: TRBJ2-1
size: .
DNA: TGTGCCAGCAGTGAATCCAAGGGGTTTGAGCAGTTCTTC
CDR3: CASSESKGFEQFF

D: TRBD1
V: TRBV7-3
J: TRBJ1-1
size: few
DNA: TGTGCCAGCAGCTTAATAGGGGACAGGGAAGCTTTCTTT
CDR3: CASSLIGDREAFF

D: .
V: TRBV29-1
J: TRBJ2-7
size: .
DNA: TGCAGCGTAAACTTGCGGGGGCCCTCCTACGAGCAGTACTTC
CDR3: CSVNLRGPSYEQYF

D: .
V: TRBV2
J: TRBJ2-7
size: .
DNA: TGTGCCAGCGTATACAGGGGACTGGACGAGCAGTACTTC
CDR3: CASVYRGLDEQYF